This is a list of T cell receptor beta chains from one sample in a study of T cell repertoires in cytomegalovirus infection. TCRdb redid the calling of the reads with MiXCR, one entry per CDR3 protein. The sample has 95,000 to 150,000 distinct CDR3 sequences; approximately 30% are singletons. No antigen has been identified for these receptors. The sample was CD8+ T cells from cultured PBMCs, taken from culture after CMV antigen stimulation. These receptor sequences come from a human donor in good health (CMV status not recorded). Some clones in this sample may be carry-over from other donors' samples. CDR3s include the opening cysteine and the closing phenylalanine or tryptophan. The D gene is left open where the match is weak. Expanded clones are given a class, and other clones once, few, many or no size at all.

CDR3aa | CDR3nt | abundance | j_gene | v_gene | d_gene
CASSPGQGITDTQYF | TGTGCCAGCAGCCCGGGACAGGGGATCACAGATACGCAGTATTTT | few | TRBJ2-3 | TRBV5-5 | TRBD1
CASSPGTGGVNTQYF | TGTGCCAGCAGCCCAGGGACAGGGGGCGTTAATACGCAGTATTTT | few | TRBJ2-3 | TRBV7-3 | TRBD1
CASSSGLAGNEQFF | TGTGCCAGCAGCTCCGGACTAGCGGGCAATGAGCAGTTCTTC | . | TRBJ2-1 | TRBV13 | TRBD2
CASSLQSSRIDEQYF | TGTGCCAGCAGCTTGCAGTCGTCCAGAATCGACGAGCAGTACTTC | . | TRBJ2-7 | TRBV7-9 | .
CASSEILQGTEWPQHF | TGTGCCAGCAGTGAAATTCTACAGGGGACGGAGTGGCCCCAGCATTTT | . | TRBJ1-5 | TRBV6-1 | TRBD1
CASSPYRGQGTIQFNEQFF | TGTGCCAGCAGCCCATACCGGGGGCAGGGGACCATTCAATTCAATGAGCAGTTCTTC | many | TRBJ2-1 | TRBV7-2 | .
CASSPWTSGGSDTQYF | TGTGCCAGCAGCCCCTGGACTAGCGGGGGGTCAGATACGCAGTATTTT | few | TRBJ2-3 | TRBV5-5 | TRBD2
CASSPSGQVTYEQYF | TGTGCCAGCTCACCATCCGGACAGGTCACCTACGAGCAGTACTTC | few | TRBJ2-7 | TRBV18 | TRBD1
CASSQDTSVYYEQYF | TGCGCCAGCAGCCAAGATACTAGCGTATACTACGAGCAGTACTTC | many | TRBJ2-7 | TRBV4-1 | TRBD2
CASSLKQDLRPEAFF | TGTGCCAGCAGCTTGAAGCAGGACTTAAGACCCGAAGCTTTCTTT | . | TRBJ1-1 | TRBV5-4 | .
CASSITGFNEQYF | TGTGCCAGTAGTATAACCGGGTTTAACGAGCAGTACTTC | few | TRBJ2-7 | TRBV19 | .
CASSALPSYEQYF | TGTGCCAGCAGCGCCCTACCCTCCTACGAGCAGTACTTC | few | TRBJ2-7 | TRBV27 | .
CASSATQGGSYEQYF | TGTGCCAGCAGCGCCACCCAAGGGGGCAGCTACGAGCAGTACTTC | . | TRBJ2-7 | TRBV7-9 | TRBD1
CASSLTGGRQPQHF | TGTGCCAGTAGTTTAACAGGGGGCCGGCAGCCCCAGCATTTT | . | TRBJ1-5 | TRBV19 | TRBD1
CASSLDRGYEQYF | TGTGCCAGCAGCTTAGACCGGGGCTACGAGCAGTACTTC | many | TRBJ2-7 | TRBV7-8 | .
CASSPYRGGYNEQFF | TGTGCCAGCAGTCCCTACCGGGGGGGCTACAATGAGCAGTTCTTC | . | TRBJ2-1 | TRBV6-2/TRBV6-3 | TRBD2
CASSPIGTGVNEQYF | TGTGCCAGCTCACCCATCGGGACAGGGGTCAACGAGCAGTACTTC | . | TRBJ2-7 | TRBV27 | TRBD1
CASSPRSRPEQFF | TGTGCCAGCAGCCCCCGGTCCCGGCCTGAGCAGTTCTTC | . | TRBJ2-1 | TRBV6-6 | .
CASSLGGSPLHF | TGTGCCAGCAGTTTAGGAGGCTCACCCCTCCACTTT | many | TRBJ1-6 | TRBV12-3/TRBV12-4 | .
CASSRWGIQPQHF | TGTGCCAGCAGTAGATGGGGGATACAGCCCCAGCATTTT | . | TRBJ1-5 | TRBV6-6 | .
CASSSFGGSNQPQHF | TGTGCCAGCAGCTCTTTCGGGGGAAGCAATCAGCCCCAGCATTTT | . | TRBJ1-5 | TRBV7-6 | .
CASSYGPGTTDTQYF | TGTGCCAGCAGTTACGGTCCGGGGACTACAGATACGCAGTATTTT | . | TRBJ2-3 | TRBV6-2/TRBV6-3 | .
CASSTRDVKSSYEQYF | TGTGCCAGCAGTACCCGGGACGTCAAAAGCTCCTACGAGCAGTACTTC | many | TRBJ2-7 | TRBV2 | .
CASSLVGGNYNEQFF | TGTGCCAGCAGCTTGGTGGGGGGGAATTACAATGAGCAGTTCTTC | few | TRBJ2-1 | TRBV5-8 | TRBD2
CASTESGYIPSYEQYF | TGTGCCAGCACCGAATCGGGGTATATCCCCTCCTACGAGCAGTACTTC | . | TRBJ2-7 | TRBV28 | .
CASSEAGTDTQYF | TGTGCCAGCAGTGAGGCCGGCACAGATACGCAGTATTTT | few | TRBJ2-3 | TRBV6-1 | .
CASSDWGASSYNEQFF | TGTGCCAGCAGTGACTGGGGGGCGAGCTCCTACAATGAGCAGTTCTTC | . | TRBJ2-1 | TRBV2 | .
CAVSGGRGDTQYF | TGTGCCGTCAGCGGAGGGCGGGGAGATACGCAGTATTTT | . | TRBJ2-3 | TRBV28 | .
CASSQELWDRVSPLHF | TGTGCCAGCAGCCAAGAGCTGTGGGACAGGGTATCACCCCTCCACTTT | . | TRBJ1-6 | TRBV4-2 | TRBD1
CASSQDIRGSSTDTQYF | TGCGCCAGCAGCCAAGACATCCGGGGGTCTAGCACAGATACGCAGTATTTT | . | TRBJ2-3 | TRBV4-3 | .
CASRVGVGSTLSYNEQFF | TGTGCCAGCAGGGTTGGAGTGGGCAGCACGCTTTCCTACAATGAGCAGTTCTTC | . | TRBJ2-1 | TRBV5-4 | .
CASSEASGSYEQYF | TGTGCCAGCAGTGAAGCGTCAGGGTCGTACGAGCAGTACTTC | . | TRBJ2-7 | TRBV6-1 | .
CASSQAPGRPQREQYF | TGCGCCAGCAGCCAGGCTCCGGGACGGCCCCAACGGGAGCAGTACTTC | few | TRBJ2-7 | TRBV4-1 | .
CSASEGYGNQPQHF | TGCAGTGCTAGTGAAGGGTACGGCAATCAGCCCCAGCATTTT | many | TRBJ1-5 | TRBV20-1 | .
CASSFTTGGEFHYEQYF | TGTGCCAGCAGCTTCACTACCGGAGGGGAGTTCCACTACGAGCAGTACTTC | . | TRBJ2-7 | TRBV7-8 | .
CASSVGDVPEGTDTQYF | TGTGCCAGCAGCGTAGGAGATGTCCCGGAGGGCACAGATACGCAGTATTTT | . | TRBJ2-3 | TRBV9 | .
CASSPGQGAGNTGELFF | TGTGCCAGCAGCCCGGGACAGGGGGCGGGGAACACCGGGGAGCTGTTTTTT | . | TRBJ2-2 | TRBV11-3 | TRBD1
CASSYSVGSDQPQHF | TGTGCCAGCAGTTACTCGGTGGGATCAGATCAGCCCCAGCATTTT | . | TRBJ1-5 | TRBV6-2/TRBV6-3 | .
CASSQDSVSSYEQYF | TGCGCCAGCAGCCAAGATTCGGTCAGCTCCTACGAGCAGTACTTC | . | TRBJ2-7 | TRBV4-1 | .
CASTTGLEYTEAFF | TGTGCCAGCACGACAGGGCTCGAATACACTGAAGCTTTCTTT | few | TRBJ1-1 | TRBV27 | TRBD1
CASSLYFARANTGELFF | TGTGCCAGCAGTTTGTACTTTGCCAGGGCGAACACCGGGGAGCTGTTTTTT | few | TRBJ2-2 | TRBV28 | .
CASSTQDSRDEQFF | TGTGCCAGCAGCACCCAGGACAGTCGGGATGAGCAGTTCTTC | . | TRBJ2-1 | TRBV9 | .
CASSLSPGAEAFF | TGTGCCAGCAGCCTGTCCCCTGGGGCTGAAGCTTTCTTT | few | TRBJ1-1 | TRBV12-3/TRBV12-4 | .
CASSGAGEVYNEQFF | TGTGCCAGCAGTGGAGCGGGGGAAGTGTACAATGAGCAGTTCTTC | . | TRBJ2-1 | TRBV2 | TRBD2
CASSLAGTANSPLHF | TGTGCCAGCAGCTTAGCTGGGACAGCCAATTCACCCCTCCACTTT | . | TRBJ1-6 | TRBV7-6 | TRBD1
CASSQDAGTAYEQYF | TGTGCCAGCAGCCAAGATGCCGGGACGGCTTACGAGCAGTACTTC | . | TRBJ2-7 | TRBV14 | .
CASSRSWGIGGAGETQYF | TGTGCCAGCAGCCGCTCCTGGGGGATCGGGGGGGCTGGGGAGACCCAGTACTTC | once | TRBJ2-5 | TRBV7-2 | TRBD2
CASSLDNHRQDKNIQYF | TGTGCCAGCAGCTTAGATAATCATCGACAGGACAAAAACATTCAGTACTTC | many | TRBJ2-4 | TRBV7-6 | .
CASSLHGTYTELFF | TGTGCCAGCAGTCTCCATGGGACCTACACGGAGCTGTTTTTT | . | TRBJ2-2 | TRBV27 | .
CASSLDWEEKLFF | TGTGCCAGCAGCTTAGACTGGGAGGAAAAACTGTTTTTT | many | TRBJ1-4 | TRBV7-2 | .
CASGLANVEQYF | TGTGCCAGCGGGCTTGCAAACGTCGAGCAGTACTTC | few | TRBJ2-7 | TRBV27 | .
CASSLGGATSGGANQYF | TGTGCCAGCAGTCTCGGGGGGGCGACTAGCGGGGGGGCAAACCAGTACTTC | . | TRBJ2-5 | TRBV6-6 | TRBD2
CASSDTQGVYEQYF | TGTGCCAGCAGTGATACGCAGGGAGTCTACGAGCAGTACTTC | many | TRBJ2-7 | TRBV6-2/TRBV6-3 | .
CASSFLGVGQGIRAGELFF | TGTGCCAGCAGCTTTTTGGGAGTAGGACAGGGGATTCGTGCCGGGGAGCTGTTTTTT | . | TRBJ2-2 | TRBV7-8 | TRBD1
CASSLDRGGLSNQPQHF | TGTGCCAGCAGCTTAGACCGGGGGGGGCTGAGCAATCAGCCCCAGCATTTT | . | TRBJ1-5 | TRBV7-9 | .
CASSLSGQGGNQPQHF | TGTGCCAGCAGTTTATCGGGGCAGGGCGGCAATCAGCCCCAGCATTTT | few | TRBJ1-5 | TRBV12-3/TRBV12-4 | .